This T cell receptor (beta chain) is drawn from a study of CD8 T cells in ankylosing spondylitis. Each CDR3 protein is one row after TCRdb ran MiXCR on the 5' RACE reads. The sample yields 220,000 or so distinct CDR3 sequences, under 12% seen once. The CDR3 has 13 residues. This clonotype has more than one count but fewer than ten. The V call is TRBV21-1, the J call TRBJ2-7; the tabulated D call, TRBD1, remains unverified against the DNA. TRBV21-1 is a pseudogene locus. The clonotype originates from a male donor with ankylosing spondylitis or in good health (not recorded which). The sequenced material came from blood, either unsorted or a sorted T cell fraction (not recorded which). The DNA of the CDR3 is TGTGCCAGCAGCGGCCCACAGGGTGACGAGCAGTACTTC. This translates into CASSGPQGDEQYF.